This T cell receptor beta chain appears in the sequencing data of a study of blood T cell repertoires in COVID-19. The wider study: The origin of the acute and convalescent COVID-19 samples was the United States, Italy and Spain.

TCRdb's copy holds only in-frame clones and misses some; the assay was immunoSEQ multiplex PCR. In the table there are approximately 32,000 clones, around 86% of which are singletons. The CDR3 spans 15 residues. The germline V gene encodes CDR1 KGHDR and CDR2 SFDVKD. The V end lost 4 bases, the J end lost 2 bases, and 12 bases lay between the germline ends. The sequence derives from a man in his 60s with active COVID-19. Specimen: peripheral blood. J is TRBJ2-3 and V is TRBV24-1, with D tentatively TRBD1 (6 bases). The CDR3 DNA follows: TGTGCCACCAGTGAGTCCAGGGGAATCACAGATACGCAGTATTTT. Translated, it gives CATSESRGITDTQYF.